The T cell receptor (beta chain) under discussion was sequenced for a study of response to subunit inactivated influenza vaccine listed by TCRdb under 2018. In terms of the full investigation: To follow how T cells responded to a trivalent subunit inactivated influenza vaccine, the researchers relied on deep quantitative profiling of the T cell receptor repertoire.

What the work shows at the level of the full study, not this receptor alone: It was suggested by the authors that each seasonal influenza vaccination may recruit only a limited number of new T cells.

This clonotype came up a few times. What this receptor recognizes is not known. Per-base quality was not reported, and no clone a single base away is much larger than it. V lost 8 bases and J lost 0 bases; the stretch between them is 8 bases long. The CDR3 goes from the cysteine to the phenylalanine over 14 residues. The retained sequence is limited to the CDR3, 42 bases, with the frame set at the first base. Per the germline V gene, MDHEN is the CDR1 and SYDVKM is the CDR2. The library was prepared using RT-PCR. Instrument on record: Illumina HiSeq 2500. In-frame beta chains were kept once TCRdb had trimmed the public reads at Q25 with fastp and called clones with MiXCR. Entries are consolidated by CDR3 protein sequence, retaining the most common genes and DNA. The table for this sample lists 300,000 to 350,000 distinct CDR3 sequences; over 20% of them were counted only once. The top ten clonotypes cover 10% of the sample.

The chain joins TRBV28 to TRBJ2-6, with the D segment identity uncertain. This TCR was recovered from a man between 50 and 69 years old who received an inactivated influenza vaccine. Donor details come from another sample of the same person, matched by shared clones. The specimen comprised PBMCs from blood, sampled around 22 months after vaccination. In nucleotides, the sequence is TGTGCCAGCTCGAGGTACTCTGGGGCCAACGTCCTGACTTTC. It is translated as CASSRYSGANVLTF.